One and the same sample provided the 30 T cell receptor beta chains below, sequenced in a study of graft-versus-host responses after intestinal transplantation. Method: immunoSEQ multiplex PCR; TCRdb's copy keeps in-frame clones and lacks some. The repertoire includes more than 80,000 clones, approximately 90% of them detected once, and approximately 0.28% sits in the top ten. For these receptors, no antigen is known. Specimen: unstimulated CD4+ T cells sorted from spleen or lymph node cells, collected before transplant. The receptor source for this set is a human donor who was the organ donor for an intestinal transplant.

This clone was observed once. The genes are TRBV28 and TRBJ2-1, with 9 nucleotides matching TRBD2. V lost 6 bases, J lost 1 base, and 7 bases stayed unmatched. This CDR3 comprises 16 residues. Germline V lookup: CDR1 MDHEN, CDR2 SYDVKM. The CDR3 loop is CASRGLAQTSYNEQFF. The CDR3 region has the DNA TGTGCCAGCAGGGGACTAGCTCAGACTTCCTACAATGAGCAGTTCTTC. Looking up the rest from reference TRBV28 and TRBJ2-1 gives the full variable domain: DVKVTQSSRYLVKRTGEKVFLECVQDMDHENMFWYRQDPGLGLRLIYFSYDVKMKEKGDIPEGYSVSREKKERFSLILESASTNQTSMYLCASRGLAQTSYNEQFFGPGTRLTVL.

V and J are TRBV4-2 and TRBJ2-3, with a possible D match to TRBD2 (5 bases). The CDR3 sequence is 15 residues long. The V gene's germline CDR1 is LGHNA and CDR2 YNFKEQ. Trimming pared 1 base from V and 4 bases from J, leaving 12 bases between. In DNA form, the CDR3 reads TGTGCCAGCAGCCAAGTAGGTAGCGAGGCAGATACGCAGTATTTT. Translated, it gives CASSQVGSEADTQYF.

The V gene is TRBV5-1, the J gene TRBJ2-7; 9 bases are a match to TRBD2. The CDR3 runs 15 residues. Looked up from germline, CDR1 is SGHRS and CDR2 is YFSETQ. With 4 bases clipped from V and 3 bases from J, the junction kept 8 bases outside the gene matches. In nucleotides, the CDR3 is TGCGCCAGCAGCAACGCGGGAGGGGTAAACTACGAGCAGTACTTC. This sequence encodes CASSNAGGVNYEQYF.

The rearrangement uses TRBV7-2 and TRBJ1-2; 12 bases fit TRBD1. Germline lookup yields CDR1 SGHTA and CDR2 FQGNSA. The ends lost 0 bases at V and 2 bases at J; junction bases unmatched: 4. This CDR3 region has 17 residues. The CDR3 DNA is TGTGCCAGCAGCTTAGCGGGGGGGACAGGGGGCAACTATGGCTACACCTTC. Its translation: CASSLAGGTGGNYGYTF.

The chain recombines TRBV6-5 with TRBJ2-7; TRBD1 is a possible D gene (6 bases). CDR3 size: 14 residues. Trimming took off 6 bases at V and 2 bases at J, with 14 bases between the two ends. CDR1 is MNHEY, CDR2 SVGAGI, per germline. Here the CDR3 DNA reads TGTGCCAGCAGGGCCGACAGGCAAGCCTACGAGCAGTACTTC. Protein product: CASRADRQAYEQYF.

The V and J genes are TRBV13 and TRBJ2-1, with TRBD2 matching over 7 bases. V lost 5 bases to trimming and J lost 0 bases; unmatched junction nucleotides: 10. Per germline, CDR1 PRHDT and CDR2 FYEKMQ (reference sequence). This CDR3 comprises 17 residues. The CDR3 reads CASSPRGGPISYNEQFF. The CDR3, as DNA: TGTGCCAGCAGCCCTAGGGGAGGGCCTATCTCCTACAATGAGCAGTTCTTC.

This chain connects TRBV5-1 to TRBJ2-2; 10 nucleotides agree with TRBD2. The CDR3 length is 16 residues. Per germline, CDR1 SGHRS and CDR2 YFSETQ. J gave up 1 base and V 2 bases, and 2 bases lay outside the gene matches. DNA for the CDR3: TGCGCCAGCAGCTTTCTAGCGGGGGTGAACACCGGGGAGCTGTTTTTT. Translating gives CASSFLAGVNTGELFF.

The gene calls are TRBV5-6 and TRBJ1-4; TRBD1 might be the D (5 bases). Germline V gene lookup returns CDR1 SGHDT and CDR2 YYEEEE. The CDR3 sequence is 15 residues long. Deletions cut 3 bases from V and 8 bases from J, with 17 bases between. The CDR3 sequence is CASSSRDAANEKLFF. In nucleotides, the CDR3 is TGTGCCAGCAGCTCGCGGGACGCCGCGAACGAAAAACTGTTTTTT. Complete variable domain (other parts from reference TRBV5-6 and TRBJ1-4): DAGVTQSPTHLIKTRGQQVTLRCSPKSGHDTVSWYQQALGQGPQFIFQYYEEEERQRGNFPDRFSGHQFPNYSSELNVNALLLGDSALYLCASSSRDAANEKLFFGSGTQLSVL.

This clone was seen just once. J is TRBJ1-1 and V is TRBV7-2; D gene ambiguous. Germline V gene lookup returns CDR1 SGHTA and CDR2 FQGNSA. V was trimmed by 1 base and J by 2 bases, leaving 8 bases between them. The CDR3 has 14 amino acids. CDR3 bases: TGTGCCAGCAGCTTAGTCCGGGAAAACACTGAAGCTTTCTTT. Protein sequence: CASSLVRENTEAFF.

V and J are TRBV2 and TRBJ2-1, with TRBD1 as a possible D gene (6 bases). Germline CDR1 is SNHLY and CDR2 is FYNNEI. The CDR3 runs 16 residues. Trimming took 4 bases from V and 12 from J, leaving 25 bases between them. This CDR3 is CASSAPQGWSRLGQFF. In DNA, the CDR3 is TGTGCCAGCAGTGCCCCCCAGGGGTGGTCCCGTCTGGGGCAGTTCTTC.

The chain employs TRBV6-1 and TRBJ1-1; 11 bases agree with TRBD1. The CDR3 is 14 amino acids. Germline trimming cut 6 bases from V and 7 bases from J; bases unmatched to any gene: 7. Germline values: CDR1 MNHNS, CDR2 SASEGT. The DNA of the CDR3 is TGTGCCAGCAGAGACCCGGGACAGGGGGGTGAAGCTTTCTTT. Protein product: CASRDPGQGGEAFF.

V is TRBV2 and J is TRBJ1-2; 10 bases align to TRBD1. This CDR3 spans 13 amino acids. V was pared by 4 bases and J by 6 bases, with 2 bases of the junction left unmatched. Germline loops: CDR1 SNHLY, CDR2 FYNNEI. CDR3 in amino acids: CASSADRGHGYTF. CDR3 in DNA: TGTGCCAGCAGTGCCGACAGGGGGCATGGCTACACCTTC. The entire variable domain, with the rest obtained from reference TRBV2 and TRBJ1-2, is as follows: EPEVTQTPSHQVTQMGQEVILRCVPISNHLYFYWYRQILGQKVEFLVSFYNNEISEKSEIFDDQFSVERPDGSNFTLKIRSTKLEDSAMYFCASSADRGHGYTFGSGTRLTVV.

In nucleotides, the CDR3 is TGTGCCAGCAGATCGGGACTAGCGCCGAATGAGCAGTTCTTC. This encodes CASRSGLAPNEQFF. The chain couples TRBV6-5 to TRBJ2-1, with 10 nucleotides matching TRBD2. CDR1 is MNHEY and CDR2 is SVGAGI in the germline V gene. Unmatched junction bases numbered 6, after V lost 6 bases and J lost 7 bases. CDR3 length: 14 residues.

This clone came up a few times. The chain employs TRBV11-2 and TRBJ2-1; 13 bases fit TRBD2. Germline trimming cut 6 bases from V and 12 bases from J; bases unmatched to any gene: 11. Per the germline V gene, CDR1 is SGHAT and CDR2 is FQNNGV. The CDR3 sequence is 15 residues long. The chain's CDR3 is CASSLTGTSGIGQFF. CDR3 DNA: TGTGCCAGCAGTCTAACCGGGACTAGCGGGATTGGGCAGTTCTTC.

This clone was seen just once. The chain couples TRBV5-4 to TRBJ1-2; the match to TRBD1 covers 8 bases. The CDR3 consists of 13 residues. Germline V gene lookup returns CDR1 SGHNT and CDR2 YYREEE (reference sequence). Trimming cost V 4 bases and J 5 bases; bases outside gene matches: 4. The CDR3 coding sequence is TGTGCCAGCAGCCAGGGGGCTGGGTATGGCTACACCTTC. Encoded protein: CASSQGAGYGYTF.

The J gene is TRBJ1-4, the V gene TRBV5-5; 12 positions match TRBD1. The CDR3 consists of 14 residues. Germline V lookup: CDR1 SGHKS, CDR2 YYEKEE (reference sequence). J gave up 4 bases and V 10 bases, and 5 bases lay outside the gene matches. This CDR3 is CAGDRGRDNEKLFF. As DNA, the CDR3 is TGTGCCGGGGACAGGGGGCGAGATAATGAAAAACTGTTTTTT.

The chain is built from TRBV27 and TRBJ1-2; TRBD1 is a possible D gene (5 bases). Germline V lookup: CDR1 MNHEY, CDR2 SMNVEV (reference sequence). The V and J ends lost 10 bases and 5 bases respectively, with 20 bases between them. The length of the CDR3 is 14 residues. For the CDR3, the DNA is TGTGCCACCCGACAGACTGGGGCTGGGTATGGCTACACCTTC. Its protein product is CATRQTGAGYGYTF.

In the case of this clone: At one end the junction does not follow the germline gene, possibly because of a read error. The chain has TRBV7-9 and TRBJ2-7; 8 bases are a match to TRBD2. This CDR3 spans 16 amino acids. Germline-derived CDR1 and CDR2 are SEHNR and FQNEAQ (reference sequence). In DNA, the CDR3 is TGTGCCAGCACCTTAACCCCCGGGACTAGTACCTACGAGCAGTACTTC. This sequence encodes CASTLTPGTSTYEQYF.

This sequence joins TRBV6-1 and TRBJ2-3, with D uncertain. The CDR3 is 13 residues long. Trimming pared 8 bases from V and 2 bases from J, leaving 11 bases between. Germline CDR1 is MNHNS and CDR2 is SASEGT. The CDR3 DNA is TGTGCCAGCTTGGTGGCCTTCACAGATACGCAGTATTTT. Protein: CASLVAFTDTQYF.

V is TRBV28 and J is TRBJ1-1; tentative D call: TRBD1 (5 bases). The CDR3 loop spans 20 amino acids. V was shortened by 6 bases and J by 0 bases, with 29 bases between the two germline ends. Looked up from germline, CDR1 is MDHEN and CDR2 is SYDVKM. The CDR3 here is CASSLIPYTQAGPMNTEAFF. In DNA, the CDR3 is TGTGCCAGCAGCCTAATACCCTATACCCAGGCGGGACCCATGAACACTGAAGCTTTCTTT.

The table lists this clone with a count of one. The rearrangement joins TRBV18 to TRBJ1-4; D is unclear. The germline gives CDR1 KGHSH, CDR2 LQKENI. The CDR3 is 13 amino acids. Trimming removed 3 bases at V and 6 bases at J, with 8 bases between. CDR3 loop: CASSPGLDEKLFF. The CDR3 nucleotides read TGTGCCAGCTCACCCGGGTTAGATGAAAAACTGTTTTTT.

The rearrangement joins TRBV7-6 to TRBJ2-5, with D unresolved. V shed 1 base and J shed 3 bases, with 12 bases lying between them. This CDR3 contains 15 residues. The germline CDR1 and CDR2 sequences are SGHVS and FNYEAQ. The chain's CDR3 is CASSLVGFEEETQYF. In DNA form, the CDR3 reads TGTGCCAGCAGCTTAGTGGGTTTCGAGGAAGAGACCCAGTACTTC.

This clone was detected a few times. V usage is TRBV9 and J usage is TRBJ2-7; TRBD1 matches at 11 bases. The V gene's germline CDR1 is SGDLS and CDR2 YYNGEE. The CDR3 extends over 14 amino acids. The V and J ends lost 4 bases and 4 bases, in that order; junction bases with no gene match: 4. The CDR3 coding sequence is TGTGCCAGCAGCCGGACAGGGGGCGGGTACGAGCAGTACTTC. It translates to CASSRTGGGYEQYF.

On this clone itself: Different DNA sequences within this sample yield the same CDR3. J is TRBJ2-3 and V is TRBV5-4; D is perhaps TRBD2 (6 bases). Trimming removed 0 bases from V and 2 bases from J, with 13 bases in between. Per the germline V gene, CDR1 is SGHNT and CDR2 is YYREEE (reference sequence). The CDR3 is 16 residues long. CDR3 in DNA: TGTGCCAGCAGCTTGGGGTTAGCGGACTACACAGATACGCAGTATTTT. Encoded protein: CASSLGLADYTDTQYF.

The chain couples TRBV28 to TRBJ2-7, with D perhaps TRBD1 (6 bases). This CDR3 contains 16 residues. Trimming removed 5 bases at V and 5 bases at J, with 22 bases between. Per germline, CDR1 MDHEN and CDR2 SYDVKM. This CDR3 is CASSLFTGSLLDEQYF. The DNA for the CDR3 is TGTGCCAGCAGTCTTTTCACAGGGAGCTTGCTGGACGAGCAGTACTTC.

This chain uses TRBV13 with TRBJ2-7, with 12 bases that match TRBD2. The CDR3 sequence is 20 residues long. With 4 bases clipped from V and 3 bases from J, the junction kept 19 bases outside the gene matches. Germline CDR1 is PRHDT and CDR2 is FYEKMQ (reference sequence). The CDR3 spells CASSSARTSGNPWRLYEQYF. CDR3 coding DNA: TGTGCCAGCAGCTCCGCCCGGACTAGCGGGAACCCCTGGCGGCTCTACGAGCAGTACTTC.

The chain employs TRBV6-5 and TRBJ1-2; D is perhaps TRBD1 (5 bases). The CDR3 consists of 13 residues. Trimming pared 8 bases from V and 1 base from J, leaving 11 bases between. Per the germline V gene, CDR1 is MNHEY and CDR2 is SVGAGI. The CDR3 DNA is TGTGCCAGCCGCCCCGACAGTAACTATGGCTACACCTTC. This translates into CASRPDSNYGYTF.

The chain employs TRBV7-8 and TRBJ2-7; weak D call: TRBD2 (6 bases). The CDR3 is 14 residues long. Germline CDR1 and CDR2: SGHVS and FQNEAQ. V was clipped by 4 bases and J by 2 bases, with 12 bases between them. The DNA for the CDR3 is TGTGCCAGCAGCTCCACTCGCGGGGCCTACGAGCAGTACTTC. This translates into CASSSTRGAYEQYF.

J is TRBJ1-5 and V is TRBV6-5; D might be TRBD1 (6 bases). The length of the CDR3 is 14 residues. The germline V gene has CDR1 MNHEY and CDR2 SVGAGI. V dropped 5 bases and J dropped 4 bases, with 12 bases sitting between them. The CDR3 DNA reads as TGTGCCAGCAGTCCGGGGGGCCGTAATCAGCCCCAGCATTTT. Translation: CASSPGGRNQPQHF.

This clone was seen a single time. V and J are TRBV6-4 and TRBJ2-5; 13 bases align to TRBD2. The V and J ends lost 4 bases and 2 bases, in that order; junction bases with no gene match: 4. The germline V gene encodes CDR1 MRHNA and CDR2 SNTAGT. This CDR3 is built from 16 residues. The DNA for the CDR3 is TGTGCCAGCAGTGCCCGGACTAGCGGGGGTCAAGAGACCCAGTACTTC. It translates to CASSARTSGGQETQYF.